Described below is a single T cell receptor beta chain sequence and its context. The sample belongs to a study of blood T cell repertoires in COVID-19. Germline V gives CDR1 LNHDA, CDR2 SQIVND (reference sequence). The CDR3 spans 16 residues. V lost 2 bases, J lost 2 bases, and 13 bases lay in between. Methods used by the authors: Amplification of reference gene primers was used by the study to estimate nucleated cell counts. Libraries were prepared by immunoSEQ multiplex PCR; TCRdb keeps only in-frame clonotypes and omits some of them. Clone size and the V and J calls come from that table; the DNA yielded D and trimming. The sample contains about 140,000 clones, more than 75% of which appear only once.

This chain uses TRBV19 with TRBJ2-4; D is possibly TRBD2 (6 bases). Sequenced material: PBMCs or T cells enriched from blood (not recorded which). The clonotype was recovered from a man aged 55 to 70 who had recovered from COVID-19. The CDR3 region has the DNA TGTGCCAGTAGTATATTTTTCGGAGGGACCAAAAACATTCAGTACTTC. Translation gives CASSIFFGGTKNIQYF.